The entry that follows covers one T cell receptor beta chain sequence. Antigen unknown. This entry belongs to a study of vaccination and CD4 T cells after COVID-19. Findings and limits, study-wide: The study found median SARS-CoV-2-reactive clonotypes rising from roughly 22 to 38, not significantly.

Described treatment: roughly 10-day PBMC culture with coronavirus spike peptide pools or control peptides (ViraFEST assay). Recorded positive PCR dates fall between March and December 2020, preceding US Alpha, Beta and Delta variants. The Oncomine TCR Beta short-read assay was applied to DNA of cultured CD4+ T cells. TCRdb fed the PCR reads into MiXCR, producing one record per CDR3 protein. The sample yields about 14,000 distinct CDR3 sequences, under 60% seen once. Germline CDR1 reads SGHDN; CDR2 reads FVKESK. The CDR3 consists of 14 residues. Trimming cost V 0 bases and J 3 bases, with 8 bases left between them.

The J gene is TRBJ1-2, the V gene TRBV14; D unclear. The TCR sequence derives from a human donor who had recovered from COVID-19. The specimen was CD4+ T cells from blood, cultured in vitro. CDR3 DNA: TGTGCCAGCAGCCAAGATGACCGATACTATGGCTACACCTTC. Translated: CASSQDDRYYGYTF.